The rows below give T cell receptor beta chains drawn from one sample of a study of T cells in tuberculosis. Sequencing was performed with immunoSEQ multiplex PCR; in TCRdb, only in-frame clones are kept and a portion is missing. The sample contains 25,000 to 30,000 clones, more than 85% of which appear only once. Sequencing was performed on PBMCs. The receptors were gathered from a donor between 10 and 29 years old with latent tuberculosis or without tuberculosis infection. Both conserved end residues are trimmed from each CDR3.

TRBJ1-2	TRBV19	ASSMIGYGYT
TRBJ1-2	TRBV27	ASSLYPRRDRAGYT
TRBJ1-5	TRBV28	ASSLQTHSNQPQH
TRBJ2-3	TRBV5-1	ASQLAGVTDTQY
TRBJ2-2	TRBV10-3	AISDLAGVGTGELF
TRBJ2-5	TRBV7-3	ASSLGTGGQETQY
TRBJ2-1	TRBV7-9	ASSYGTGESDEQF
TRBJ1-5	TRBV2	ASSEDRDRNQPQH
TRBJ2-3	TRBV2	ASSESQGEQY
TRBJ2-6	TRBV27	ASSLFFPGPTGANVLT
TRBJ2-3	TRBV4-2	ASSQQMMDTQY
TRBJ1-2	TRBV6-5	ASSYHGGDGYT
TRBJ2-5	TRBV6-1	ASSEEEGRAETQY
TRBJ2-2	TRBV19	ASSMAGNTGELF
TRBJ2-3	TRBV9	ASSVHGLAGGTDTQY
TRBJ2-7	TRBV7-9	ASSPWTAYEQY
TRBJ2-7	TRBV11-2	ASSPRDNSYEQY
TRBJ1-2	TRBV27	ASSRTGTGIYGYT
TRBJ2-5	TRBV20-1	SANSGETQY
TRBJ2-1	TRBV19	ASSQLAGNNEQF
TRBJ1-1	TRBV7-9	ASSLLGLMNTEAF
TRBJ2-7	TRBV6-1	ASSEHGGRDEQY
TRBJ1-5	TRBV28	ASSSSDRGSQPQH
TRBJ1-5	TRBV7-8	ASSTRDNLQPQH
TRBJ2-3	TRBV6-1	ASNQGQVDTDTQY
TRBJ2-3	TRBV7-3	ASSPGQGFLDTQY
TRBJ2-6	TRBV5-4	ASSLGQGVPGANVLT
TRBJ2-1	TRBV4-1	ASSQVAGAGMWNEQF
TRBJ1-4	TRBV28	ASSLDQNPNEKLF
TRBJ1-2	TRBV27	ASSLTGSSAYGYT
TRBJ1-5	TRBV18	ASSQRQGGRQPQH
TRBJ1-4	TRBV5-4	ASSQQGAVEKLF
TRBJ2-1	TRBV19	ASTPSGGLYNEQF
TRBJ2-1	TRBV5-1	ASSQDRAANNEQF
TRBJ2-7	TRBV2	ASSPTSTYEQY
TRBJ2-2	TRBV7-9	ASSRASGSNTGELF
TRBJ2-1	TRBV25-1	ASSPVAGFYNEQF
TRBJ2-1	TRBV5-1	ASSLDLPGGFNEQF
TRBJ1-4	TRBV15	ATSKDPLVGGANEKLF
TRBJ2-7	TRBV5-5	ASSLVAGVYEQY
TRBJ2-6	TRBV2	ASRVDRDLPSGANVLT
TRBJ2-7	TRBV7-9	ASSPGSSSYEQY
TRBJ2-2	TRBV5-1	ASSNAGIMNGELF
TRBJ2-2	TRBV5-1	ASSLNPGDNAPAGELF
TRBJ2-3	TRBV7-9	ASSPTYVDTQY
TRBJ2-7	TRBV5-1	ASSIARALTSAEQY
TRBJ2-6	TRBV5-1	ASSLESRANVLT
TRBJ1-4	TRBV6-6	ASGGLGRREKLF
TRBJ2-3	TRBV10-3	AISEDDRGPDTQY
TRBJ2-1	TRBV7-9	ASSSPGDRVNEQF
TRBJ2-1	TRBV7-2	ASSSIAASSYNEQF
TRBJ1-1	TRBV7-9	ASSLNTNTEAF
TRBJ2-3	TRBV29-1	SVEGQTDTQY
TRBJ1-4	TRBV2	ASRALSDRGHEKLF
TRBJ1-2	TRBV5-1	ASSLAGTGSPYGYT